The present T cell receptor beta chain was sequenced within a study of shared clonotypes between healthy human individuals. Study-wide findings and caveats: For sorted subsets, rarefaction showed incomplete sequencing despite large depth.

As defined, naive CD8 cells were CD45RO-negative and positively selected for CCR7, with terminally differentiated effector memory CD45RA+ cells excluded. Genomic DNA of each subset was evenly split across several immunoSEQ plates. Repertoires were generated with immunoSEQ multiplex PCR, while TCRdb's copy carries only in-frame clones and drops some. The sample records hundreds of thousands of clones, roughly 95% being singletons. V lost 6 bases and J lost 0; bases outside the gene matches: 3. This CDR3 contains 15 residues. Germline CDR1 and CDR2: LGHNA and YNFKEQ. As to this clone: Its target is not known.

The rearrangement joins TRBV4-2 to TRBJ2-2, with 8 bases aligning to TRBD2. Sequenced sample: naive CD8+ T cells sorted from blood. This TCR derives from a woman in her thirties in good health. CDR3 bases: TGTGCCAGCAGTACTAGCGGACCGAACACCGGGGAGCTGTTTTTT. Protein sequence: CASSTSGPNTGELFF.